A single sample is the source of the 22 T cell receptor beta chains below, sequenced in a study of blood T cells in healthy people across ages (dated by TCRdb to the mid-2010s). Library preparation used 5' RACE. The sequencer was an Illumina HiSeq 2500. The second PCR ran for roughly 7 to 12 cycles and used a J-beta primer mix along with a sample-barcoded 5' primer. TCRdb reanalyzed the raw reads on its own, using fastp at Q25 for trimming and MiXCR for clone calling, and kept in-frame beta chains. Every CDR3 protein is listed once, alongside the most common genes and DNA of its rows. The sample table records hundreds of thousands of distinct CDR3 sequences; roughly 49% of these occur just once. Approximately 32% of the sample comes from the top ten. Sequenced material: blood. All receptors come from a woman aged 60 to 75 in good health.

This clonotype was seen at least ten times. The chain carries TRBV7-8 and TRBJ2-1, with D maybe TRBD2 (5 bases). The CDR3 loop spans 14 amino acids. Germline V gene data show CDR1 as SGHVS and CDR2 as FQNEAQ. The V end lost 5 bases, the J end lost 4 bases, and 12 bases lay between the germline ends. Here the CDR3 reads CASSPGPGYNEQFF. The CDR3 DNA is TGTGCCAGCAGCCCTGGCCCGGGGTACAATGAGCAGTTCTTC.

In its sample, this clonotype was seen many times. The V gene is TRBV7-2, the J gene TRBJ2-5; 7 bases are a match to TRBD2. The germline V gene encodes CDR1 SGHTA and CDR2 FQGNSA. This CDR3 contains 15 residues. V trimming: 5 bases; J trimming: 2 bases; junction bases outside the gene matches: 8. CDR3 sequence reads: CASSLQTSRQETQYF. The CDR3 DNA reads TGTGCCAGCAGCCTCCAGACTAGCCGACAAGAGACCCAGTACTTC. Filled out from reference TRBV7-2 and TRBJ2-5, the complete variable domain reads GAGVSQSPSNKVTEKGKDVELRCDPISGHTALYWYRQSLGQGLEFLIYFQGNSAPDKSGLPSDRFSAERTGGSVSTLTIQRTQQEDSAVYLCASSLQTSRQETQYFGPGTRLLVL.

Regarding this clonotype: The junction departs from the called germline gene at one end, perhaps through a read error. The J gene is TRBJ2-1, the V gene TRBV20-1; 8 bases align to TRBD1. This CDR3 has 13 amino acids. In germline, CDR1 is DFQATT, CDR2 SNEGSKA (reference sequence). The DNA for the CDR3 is TGCAGTGCCCCGGGACAGGTATACAATGAGCGGTTCTTC. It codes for CSAPGQVYNERFF.

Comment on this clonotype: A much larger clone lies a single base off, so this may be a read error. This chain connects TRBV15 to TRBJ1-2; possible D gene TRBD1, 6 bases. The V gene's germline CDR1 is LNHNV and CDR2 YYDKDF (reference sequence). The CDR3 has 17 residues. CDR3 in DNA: TGTGTCACCAGCAGAGATATGGCGCAGGGGTACGTCTATGGCTACACCTTC. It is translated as CVTSRDMAQGYVYGYTF.

The CDR3 sequence: CASSENPRGDEQFF. The DNA for the CDR3 is TGTGCCAGTAGTGAAAATCCTAGGGGCGATGAGCAGTTCTTC. The rearrangement joins TRBV19 to TRBJ2-1; D is perhaps TRBD1 (5 bases). Germline V gene sequence: CDR1 LNHDA, CDR2 SQIVND (reference sequence). V lost 5 bases and J 8 bases, leaving 16 bases between the germline ends. The CDR3 spans 14 residues.

CDR3 residues: CSAFQGARIKTQYF. The CDR3 DNA is TGCAGTGCTTTTCAGGGGGCTAGGATAAAGACCCAGTACTTC. The chain joins TRBV20-1 to TRBJ2-5, with TRBD1 matching 8 bases. Trimming cost V 5 bases and J 6 bases; bases outside gene matches: 11. This CDR3 region has 14 residues. The germline V gene encodes CDR1 DFQATT and CDR2 SNEGSKA (reference sequence).

The CDR3 DNA reads TGCGCCAGCAGCCAAGGGACGGGGCCAAGCTCCTACGAGCAGTACTTC. The encoded protein is CASSQGTGPSSYEQYF. This chain joins TRBV4-3 and TRBJ2-7, with D perhaps being TRBD1 or TRBD2 (5 bases each). V lost 1 base, J lost 0 bases, and 13 bases lay in between. CDR1 and CDR2 (germline): LGHNA, YSLEER. This CDR3 comprises 16 residues.

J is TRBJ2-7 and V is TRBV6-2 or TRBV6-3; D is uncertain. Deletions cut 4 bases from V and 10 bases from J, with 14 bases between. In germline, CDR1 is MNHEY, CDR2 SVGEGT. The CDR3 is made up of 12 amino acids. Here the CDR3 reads CASSLFEEIQYF. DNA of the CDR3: TGTGCCAGCAGTTTGTTTGAAGAGATCCAGTACTTC.

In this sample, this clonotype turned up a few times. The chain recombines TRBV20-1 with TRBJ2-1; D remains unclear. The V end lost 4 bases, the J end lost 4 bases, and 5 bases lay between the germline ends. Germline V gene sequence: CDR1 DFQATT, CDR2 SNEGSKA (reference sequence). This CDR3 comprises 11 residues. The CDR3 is CSANQYNEQFF. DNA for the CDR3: TGCAGTGCTAACCAATACAATGAGCAGTTCTTC.

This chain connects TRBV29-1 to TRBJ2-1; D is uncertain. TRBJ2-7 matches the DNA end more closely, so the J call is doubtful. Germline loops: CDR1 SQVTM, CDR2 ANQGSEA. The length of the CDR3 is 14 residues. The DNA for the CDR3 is TGCAGCGCAACGTTAAGAGGAGCCTACAATGAGCAGTACTTC. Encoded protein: CSATLRGAYNEQYF.

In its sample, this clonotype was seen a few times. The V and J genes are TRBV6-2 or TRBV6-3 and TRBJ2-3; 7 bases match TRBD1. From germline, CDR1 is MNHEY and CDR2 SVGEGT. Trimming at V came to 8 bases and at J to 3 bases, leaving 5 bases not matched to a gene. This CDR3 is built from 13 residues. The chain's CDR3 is CASRQGMTDTQYF. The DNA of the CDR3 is TGTGCCAGCCGACAGGGAATGACAGATACGCAGTATTTT.

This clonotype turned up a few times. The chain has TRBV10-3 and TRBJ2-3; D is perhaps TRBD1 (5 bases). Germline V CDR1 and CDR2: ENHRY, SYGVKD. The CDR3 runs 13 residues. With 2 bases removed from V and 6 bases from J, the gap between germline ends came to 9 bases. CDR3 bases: TGTGCCATCAGTGAGGGGGCCGCGGATACGCAGTATTTT. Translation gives CAISEGAADTQYF.

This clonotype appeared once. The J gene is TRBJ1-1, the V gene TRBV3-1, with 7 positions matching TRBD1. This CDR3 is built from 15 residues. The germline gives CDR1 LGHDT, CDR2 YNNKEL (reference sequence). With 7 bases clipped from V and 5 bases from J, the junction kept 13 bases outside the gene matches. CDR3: CASTRTDRDGTEAFF. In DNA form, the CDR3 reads TGTGCCAGCACCCGAACCGACAGGGATGGAACTGAAGCTTTCTTT.

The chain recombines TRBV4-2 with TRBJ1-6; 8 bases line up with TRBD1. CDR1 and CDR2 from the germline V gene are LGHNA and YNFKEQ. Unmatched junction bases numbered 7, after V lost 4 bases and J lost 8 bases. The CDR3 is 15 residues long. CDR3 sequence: CASSRRTGSDSPLHF. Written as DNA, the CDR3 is TGTGCCAGCAGCCGCCGGACAGGGTCAGATTCACCCCTCCACTTT.

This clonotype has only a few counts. In nucleotides, the CDR3 is TGCAGCGTTGATGAGGGAAAGACCTACAATGAGCAGTTCTTC. Amino acid sequence: CSVDEGKTYNEQFF. The chain recombines TRBV29-1 with TRBJ2-1; the D gene is possibly TRBD2 (5 bases). The V and J ends lost 3 bases and 2 bases respectively, with 11 bases between them. Germline CDR1 is SQVTM and CDR2 is ANQGSEA. This CDR3 is built from 14 residues.

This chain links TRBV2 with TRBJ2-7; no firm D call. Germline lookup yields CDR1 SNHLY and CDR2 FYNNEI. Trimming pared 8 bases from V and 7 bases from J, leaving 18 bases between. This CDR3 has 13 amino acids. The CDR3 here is CASGVVSYNEQYF. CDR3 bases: TGTGCCAGCGGGGTAGTATCCTACAATGAGCAGTACTTC.

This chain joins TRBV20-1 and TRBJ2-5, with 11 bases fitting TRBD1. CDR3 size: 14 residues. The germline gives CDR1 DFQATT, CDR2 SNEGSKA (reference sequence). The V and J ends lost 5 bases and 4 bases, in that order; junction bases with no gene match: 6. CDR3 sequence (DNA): TGCAGTGCTTGGACAGGGGGCGGGGGAGAGACCCAGTACTTC. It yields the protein CSAWTGGGGETQYF.

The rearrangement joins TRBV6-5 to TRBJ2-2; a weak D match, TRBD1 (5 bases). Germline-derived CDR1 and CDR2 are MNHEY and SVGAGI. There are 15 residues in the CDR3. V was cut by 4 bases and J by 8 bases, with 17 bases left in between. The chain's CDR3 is CASSLRTYHNGELFF. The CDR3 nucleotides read TGTGCCAGCAGTTTAAGGACATACCACAATGGGGAGCTGTTTTTT.

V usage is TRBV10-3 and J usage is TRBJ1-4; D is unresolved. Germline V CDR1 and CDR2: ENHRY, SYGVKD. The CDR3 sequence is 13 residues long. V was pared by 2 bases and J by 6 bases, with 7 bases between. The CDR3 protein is CAISEVGDEKLFF. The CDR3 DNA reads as TGTGCCATCAGTGAGGTCGGGGATGAAAAACTGTTTTTT.

The CDR3 DNA is TGTGCCAGCAGTTACTCGGGGACGGGCTACACCTTC. This gives the protein CASSYSGTGYTF. The chain is built from TRBV6-6 and TRBJ1-2; D might be TRBD1 (5 bases). The length of the CDR3 is 12 residues. Looked up from germline, CDR1 is MNHNY and CDR2 is SVGAGI (reference sequence). V lost 0 bases, J lost 8 bases, and 7 bases lay in between.

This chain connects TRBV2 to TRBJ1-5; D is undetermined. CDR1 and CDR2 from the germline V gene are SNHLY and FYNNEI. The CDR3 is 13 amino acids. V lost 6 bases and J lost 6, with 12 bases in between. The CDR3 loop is CASRVEDRQPQHF. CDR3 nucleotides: TGTGCCAGCAGGGTGGAGGACCGTCAGCCCCAGCATTTT.

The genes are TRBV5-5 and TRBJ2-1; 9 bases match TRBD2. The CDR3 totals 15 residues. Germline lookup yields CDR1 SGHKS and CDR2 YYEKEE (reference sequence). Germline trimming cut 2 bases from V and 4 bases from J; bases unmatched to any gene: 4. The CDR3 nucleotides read TGTGCCAGCAGCTTTTGGGGACTAGCATACAATGAGCAGTTCTTC. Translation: CASSFWGLAYNEQFF.